This TCR beta chain was found in a study of T cell responses to AZD1222 COVID-19 vaccine. Study observations and caveats: Just six people given AZD1222 tested seropositive at baseline. After two AZD1222 doses, spike-specific TCR breadth and depth rose versus day 0.

Produced via immunoSEQ multiplex PCR; TCRdb's table is partial and in-frame only. The sample carries more than 75,000 clones, 80% to 90% recorded once. The V segment lost 6 bases and the J segment 4 bases; nucleotides outside the gene matches: 10. From germline, CDR1 is LNHDA and CDR2 SQIVND (reference sequence). There are 15 residues in the CDR3. On this clone: As yet, its antigen is unknown.

This TCR derives from an adult in good health. The sequences come from peripheral blood, collected on day 0 of AZD1222 vaccination. V usage is TRBV19 and J usage is TRBJ2-7; 9 nucleotides line up with TRBD1. DNA for the CDR3: TGTGCCAGTAGCCCAGATGGACAGGGGTTTTACGAGCAGTACTTC. Protein: CASSPDGQGFYEQYF. The full variable domain, completed using reference TRBV19 and TRBJ2-7, is DGGITQSPKYLFRKEGQNVTLSCEQNLNHDAMYWYRQDPGQGLRLIYYSQIVNDFQKGDIAEGYSVSREKKESFPLTVTSAQKNPTAFYLCASSPDGQGFYEQYFGPGTRLTVT.